The 18 T cell receptor beta chains presented below share a single source sample, sequenced in a study of metastatic and nonmetastatic thyroid tumors. TCRdb redid the clone calls on the PCR reads using MiXCR. There are tens of thousands of clones in the sample; 12% occur only once, and about 11% lies in the top ten. None of the patients had undergone any treatment ahead of thyroid surgery. Source material: blood. Receptor source: a female donor with papillary thyroid cancer or a benign thyroid nodule (not recorded which). Some clones in this sample may be carry-over from other donors' samples.

This clone was found many times. This sequence joins TRBV6-2 or TRBV6-3 and TRBJ1-5; perhaps TRBD1 as D (6 bases). V was clipped by 2 bases and J by 3 bases, with 11 bases between them. This CDR3 spans 15 amino acids. Germline V gives CDR1 MNHEY, CDR2 SVGEGT. CDR3 loop: CASSYPGQINQPQHF. The DNA for the CDR3 is TGTGCCAGCAGTTACCCTGGACAGATCAATCAGCCCCAGCATTTT.

This clone was recorded at least ten times. The rearrangement joins TRBV10-3 to TRBJ1-5; TRBD1 matches 8 bases. CDR1 is ENHRY, CDR2 SYGVKD, per germline. Trimming cost V 4 bases and J 2 bases; bases outside gene matches: 1. The CDR3 sequence is 14 residues long. CDR3 nucleotides: TGTGCCATCAGTGGGACAGGGCGCAATCAGCCCCAGCATTTT. Its translation is CAISGTGRNQPQHF.

This clone was counted many times. V is TRBV20-1 and J is TRBJ1-2; TRBD1 is a possible D gene (5 bases). The CDR3 has 12 amino acids. V dropped 6 bases and J dropped 8 bases, with 16 bases sitting between them. The germline V gene has CDR1 DFQATT and CDR2 SNEGSKA (reference sequence). In DNA form, the CDR3 reads TGCAGTGCCAGCGGGCAGGGCGAGGGCTACACCTTC. Translation: CSASGQGEGYTF.

The sample holds many counts of this clone. The genes are TRBV11-3 and TRBJ2-2; D is undetermined. CDR1 and CDR2 (germline): SGHNT, YENEEA. The V end lost 1 base, the J end lost 1 base, and 7 bases lay between the germline ends. The CDR3 spans 15 residues. The CDR3 reads CASSLGSWNTGELFF. CDR3 coding DNA: TGTGCCAGCAGCTTAGGTAGCTGGAACACCGGGGAGCTGTTTTTT.

This clone came up many times. The chain's CDR3 is CASSASRAKNIQYF. DNA of the CDR3: TGTGCCAGCAGTGCCTCTCGAGCCAAAAACATTCAGTACTTC. The chain carries TRBV28 and TRBJ2-4; the D is unclear. CDR1 and CDR2 from the germline V gene are MDHEN and SYDVKM. The CDR3 runs to 14 residues. V lost 5 bases, J lost 0 bases, and 8 bases lay in between.

Only a few counts were recorded for this clone. V is TRBV28 and J is TRBJ1-2; D might be TRBD1 (6 bases). Trimming removed 3 bases at V and 6 bases at J, with 17 bases between. CDR1 and CDR2 (germline): MDHEN, SYDVKM. This CDR3 contains 15 residues. Here the CDR3 reads CASSFRAGWDNGYTF. CDR3 DNA sequence: TGTGCCAGCAGTTTTAGGGCAGGGTGGGACAATGGCTACACCTTC.

This clone was seen many times. The chain combines TRBV7-6 with TRBJ2-7; 12 bases map to TRBD2. CDR1 is SGHVS, CDR2 FNYEAQ, per germline. V lost 4 bases to trimming and J lost 4 bases; unmatched junction nucleotides: 5. This CDR3 contains 15 residues. CDR3 sequence: CASSSHLAGGYEQYF. The CDR3 nucleotides read TGTGCCAGCAGCTCCCATCTAGCGGGAGGGTACGAGCAGTACTTC.

The sample holds many counts of this clone. The rearrangement links TRBV6-2 or TRBV6-3 to TRBJ1-1, with D hard to call. Trimming took off 4 bases at V and 1 base at J, with 7 bases between the two ends. The CDR3 is made up of 13 amino acids. Germline CDR1 and CDR2: MNHEY and SVGEGT. The DNA for the CDR3 is TGTGCCAGCAGTTGGAAGGAGAACACTGAAGCTTTCTTT. Translating gives CASSWKENTEAFF.

V usage is TRBV5-1 and J usage is TRBJ2-7, with D maybe TRBD2 (5 bases). Looked up from germline, CDR1 is SGHRS and CDR2 is YFSETQ. The CDR3 consists of 14 residues. V lost 3 bases to trimming and J lost 4 bases, with 14 bases between them. The CDR3 reads CASSSTGSIYEQYF. The CDR3 bases are TGCGCCAGCAGCTCGACGGGGTCGATTTACGAGCAGTACTTC.

As for this clone: A much more abundant neighbour one base away suggests this may be a read error. This chain uses TRBV5-5 with TRBJ2-2, with D possibly being TRBD1 or TRBD2 (5 bases each). CDR3 length: 15 amino acids. Germline loops: CDR1 SGHKS, CDR2 YYEKEE (reference sequence). The CDR3 reads CASSLLGENTGKLFF. In nucleotides, the CDR3 is TGTGCCAGCAGCTTGTTGGGGGAAAACACCGGGAAGCTGTTTTTT.

Ten or more counts support this clone. The chain combines TRBV9 with TRBJ2-3; D is unclear. The V end was cut by 6 bases, the J end by 0 bases, with 17 bases between. The germline gives CDR1 SGDLS, CDR2 YYNGEE. This CDR3 region has 16 residues. The CDR3 DNA is TGTGCCAGCACCCGTACACCAGCAGCTAGCACAGATACGCAGTATTTT. Protein product: CASTRTPAASTDTQYF.

This clone was seen repeatedly, ten times or more. The V call is TRBV29-1, the J call TRBJ1-2; D perhaps matches TRBD1 (6 bases). The CDR3 sequence is 15 residues long. Per the germline V gene, CDR1 is SQVTM and CDR2 is ANQGSEA. The V and J ends lost 3 bases and 8 bases respectively, with 22 bases between them. The CDR3 sequence is CSVDEQGSLGSGYTF. CDR3 in DNA: TGCAGCGTTGATGAACAGGGCAGCTTAGGATCGGGCTACACCTTC. Together with reference TRBV29-1 and TRBJ1-2, the CDR3 gives the full variable domain: SAVISQKPSRDICQRGTSLTIQCQVDSQVTMMFWYRQQPGQSLTLIATANQGSEATYESGFVIDKFPISRPNLTFSTLTVSNMSPEDSSIYLCSVDEQGSLGSGYTFGSGTRLTVV.

This clone was found many times. In the same sample, other DNA sequences code for this CDR3. V gene TRBV29-1 combines with J gene TRBJ2-2; D gene unclear. CDR3 length: 12 amino acids. Trimming removed 4 bases at V and 2 bases at J, with 5 bases between. Germline lookup yields CDR1 SQVTM and CDR2 ANQGSEA. In nucleotides, the CDR3 is TGCAGCGTTGTCCCCAACACCGGGGAGCTGTTTTTT. Its translation: CSVVPNTGELFF.

This clone was recorded at least ten times. The chain carries TRBV6-2 or TRBV6-3 and TRBJ2-5, with D perhaps TRBD1 or TRBD2 (5 bases each). Germline V gene sequence: CDR1 MNHEY, CDR2 SVGEGT. Deletions cut 8 bases from V and 1 base from J, with 8 bases between. The CDR3 extends over 12 amino acids. The CDR3: CASGGPQETQYF. CDR3 coding DNA: TGTGCCAGCGGGGGACCCCAAGAGACCCAGTACTTC.

This clone showed up just a few times. The V and J genes are TRBV28 and TRBJ1-5, with no clear D. The CDR3 spans 12 residues. The V and J ends lost 8 bases and 2 bases respectively, with 7 bases between them. Per the germline V gene, CDR1 is MDHEN and CDR2 is SYDVKM. This chain's CDR3 is CASHEGNQPQHF. CDR3 in DNA: TGTGCCAGCCACGAAGGCAATCAGCCCCAGCATTTT.

This clone was observed many times. The chain employs TRBV30 and TRBJ2-3, with a possible D match to TRBD1 (5 bases). The V gene lost 3 bases and the J gene lost 4 bases, with 17 bases spanning the gap. This CDR3 spans 15 amino acids. The germline gives CDR1 GTSNPN, CDR2 SVGIG (reference sequence). The CDR3 region is CAWSLDAGFSDTQYF. The CDR3 nucleotides read TGTGCCTGGAGCTTGGATGCAGGGTTTTCAGATACGCAGTATTTT.

The chain joins TRBV20-1 to TRBJ2-7; 10 bases map to TRBD1. Germline assignment: CDR1 DFQATT and CDR2 SNEGSKA (reference sequence). The V and J ends lost 0 bases and 5 bases, in that order; junction bases with no gene match: 7. The CDR3 runs 15 residues. For the CDR3, the DNA is TGCAGTGCTAGAGATGGAGACAGGGGGCCGGACGAGCAGTACTTC. Translating gives CSARDGDRGPDEQYF.

There are many counts of this clone. The V and J genes are TRBV27 and TRBJ1-1; D gene ambiguous. This CDR3 spans 13 amino acids. Trimming cost V 3 bases and J 0 bases, with 5 bases left between them. Germline V lookup: CDR1 MNHEY, CDR2 SMNVEV (reference sequence). CDR3 nucleotides: TGTGCCAGCAGTTTTTACGTGAACACTGAAGCTTTCTTT. The encoded protein is CASSFYVNTEAFF.